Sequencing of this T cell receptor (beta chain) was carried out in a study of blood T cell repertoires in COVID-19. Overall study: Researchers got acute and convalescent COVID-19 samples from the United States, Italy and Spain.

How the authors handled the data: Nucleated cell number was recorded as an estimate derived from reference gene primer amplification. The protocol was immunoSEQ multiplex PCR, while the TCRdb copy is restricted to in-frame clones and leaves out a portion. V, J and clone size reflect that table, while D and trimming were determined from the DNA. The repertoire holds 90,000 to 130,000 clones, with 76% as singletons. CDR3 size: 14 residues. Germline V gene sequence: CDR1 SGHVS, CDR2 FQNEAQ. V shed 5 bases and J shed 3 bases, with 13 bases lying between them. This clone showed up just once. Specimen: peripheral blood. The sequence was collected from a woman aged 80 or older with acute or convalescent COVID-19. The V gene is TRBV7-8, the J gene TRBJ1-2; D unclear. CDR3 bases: TGTGCCAGCAGCCGTTCGAGTGGGCACTATGGCTACACCTTC. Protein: CASSRSSGHYGYTF.